The clone carrying this T cell receptor beta chain showed up just once. Its antigen is unknown. This sample is part of a study of Ad26.COV2.S vaccination and SARS-CoV-2 variants. General observations from the study: In TCR breadth and depth analyses, total T cell responses may have been underestimated. Non-spike TCR breadth showed similarity between vaccine and placebo recipients.

Per the germline V gene, CDR1 is PRHDT and CDR2 is FYEKMQ (reference sequence). The CDR3 contains 18 residues. Germline trimming cut 5 bases from V and 0 bases from J; bases unmatched to any gene: 8. Treatment meaning: some 20 received Ad26.COV2.S at low or high dose, single or two shots; roughly 5 received placebo; per-sample allocation not given. The samples were gathered on day 63 after the first injection of vaccine or placebo. In the vaccine, an Ad26 vector expressed the SARS-CoV-2 spike of the Wuhan strain. Repertoires were generated with immunoSEQ multiplex PCR, while TCRdb's copy carries only in-frame clones and drops some. The sample includes about 350,000 clones, approximately 84% of them seen just once.

This chain connects TRBV13 to TRBJ2-2; 11 positions match TRBD2. Material: peripheral blood, obtained in a trial of Ad26.COV2.S vaccine versus placebo. The source is a person between 18 and 60 years old who received the Ad26.COV2.S COVID-19 vaccine or a placebo. The CDR3 DNA reads as TGTGCCAGCAGCGGGGCACTAGCGGGGGCCTCGAACACCGGGGAGCTGTTTTTT. This codes for CASSGALAGASNTGELFF.